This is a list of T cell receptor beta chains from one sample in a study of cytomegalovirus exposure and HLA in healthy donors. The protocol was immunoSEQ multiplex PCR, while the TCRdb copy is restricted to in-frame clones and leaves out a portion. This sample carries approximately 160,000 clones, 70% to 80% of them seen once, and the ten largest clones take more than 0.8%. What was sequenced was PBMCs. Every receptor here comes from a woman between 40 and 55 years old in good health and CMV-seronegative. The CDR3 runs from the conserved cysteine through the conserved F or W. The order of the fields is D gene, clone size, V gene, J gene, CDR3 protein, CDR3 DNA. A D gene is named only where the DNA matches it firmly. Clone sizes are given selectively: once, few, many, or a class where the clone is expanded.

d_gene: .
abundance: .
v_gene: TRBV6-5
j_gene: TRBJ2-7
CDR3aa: CASSLNNEQYF
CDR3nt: TGTGCCAGCAGTTTAAACAACGAGCAGTACTTC

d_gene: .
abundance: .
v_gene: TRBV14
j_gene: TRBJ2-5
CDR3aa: CASSQVNQGETQYF
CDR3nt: TGTGCCAGCAGCCAAGTGAACCAGGGCGAGACCCAGTACTTC

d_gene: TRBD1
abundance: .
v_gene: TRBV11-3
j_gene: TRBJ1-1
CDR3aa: CASSHRQGGNTEAFF
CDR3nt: TGTGCCAGCAGCCACCGACAGGGAGGGAACACTGAAGCTTTCTTT

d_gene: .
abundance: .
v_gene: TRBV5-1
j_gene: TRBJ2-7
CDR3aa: CASSWATASYEQYF
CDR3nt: TGCGCCAGCAGCTGGGCTACCGCCTCCTACGAGCAGTACTTC

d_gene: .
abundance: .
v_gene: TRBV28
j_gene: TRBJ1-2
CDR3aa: CASSLVRANYGYTF
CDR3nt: TGTGCCAGCAGTTTAGTGAGGGCTAACTATGGCTACACCTTC

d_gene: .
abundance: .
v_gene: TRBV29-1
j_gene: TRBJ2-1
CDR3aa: CSTAVPLSSYNEQFF
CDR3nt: TGCAGCACTGCGGTTCCCTTAAGCTCCTACAATGAGCAGTTCTTC

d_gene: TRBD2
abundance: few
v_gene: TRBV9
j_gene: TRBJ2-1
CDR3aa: CASSATLAGSYNEQFF
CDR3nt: TGTGCCAGCAGCGCCACTCTAGCGGGCTCCTACAATGAGCAGTTCTTC

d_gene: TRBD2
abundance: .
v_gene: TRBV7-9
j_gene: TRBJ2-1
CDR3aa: CASSLTSGIYNEQFF
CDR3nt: TGTGCCAGCAGCTTGACTAGCGGGATATACAATGAGCAGTTCTTC

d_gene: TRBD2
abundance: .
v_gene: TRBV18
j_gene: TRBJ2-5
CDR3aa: CASSTSEQETQYF
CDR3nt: TGTGCCAGCTCTACTAGCGAACAAGAGACCCAGTACTTC

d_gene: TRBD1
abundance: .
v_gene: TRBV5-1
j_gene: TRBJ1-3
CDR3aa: CASSLVPGGGGNTIYF
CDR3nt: TGCGCCAGCAGCTTGGTGCCAGGGGGCGGTGGAAACACCATATATTTT

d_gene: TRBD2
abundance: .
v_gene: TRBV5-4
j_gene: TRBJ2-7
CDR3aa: CASSSPGGLAGAYEQYF
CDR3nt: TGTGCCAGCAGCTCCCCAGGCGGGCTAGCGGGGGCCTACGAGCAGTACTTC

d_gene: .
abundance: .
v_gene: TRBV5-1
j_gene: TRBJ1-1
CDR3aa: CASSRQENTEAFF
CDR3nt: TGCGCCAGCAGCCGACAGGAGAACACTGAAGCTTTCTTT

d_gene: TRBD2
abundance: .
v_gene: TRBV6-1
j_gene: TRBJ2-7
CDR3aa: CASRKSLAVSYEQYF
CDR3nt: TGTGCCAGCAGAAAGAGTCTAGCGGTTTCCTACGAGCAGTACTTC

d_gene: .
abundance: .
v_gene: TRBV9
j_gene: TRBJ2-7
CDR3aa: CASSVDSTGEQYF
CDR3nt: TGTGCCAGCAGCGTAGACTCGACGGGTGAGCAGTACTTC

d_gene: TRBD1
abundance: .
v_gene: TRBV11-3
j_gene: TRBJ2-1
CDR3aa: CASSPRTGGAYNEQFF
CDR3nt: TGTGCCAGCAGCCCCCGGACAGGAGGCGCCTACAATGAGCAGTTCTTC

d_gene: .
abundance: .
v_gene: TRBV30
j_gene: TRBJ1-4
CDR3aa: CAWRETGYAGKLFF
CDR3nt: TGTGCCTGGAGGGAAACAGGGTACGCCGGGAAACTGTTTTTT

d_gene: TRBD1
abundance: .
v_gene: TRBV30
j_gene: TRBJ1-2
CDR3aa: CAWGTGASFRGYTF
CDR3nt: TGTGCCTGGGGGACAGGGGCTTCATTTAGGGGCTACACCTTC

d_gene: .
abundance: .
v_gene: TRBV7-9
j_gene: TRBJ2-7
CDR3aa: CASSSPLAELYEQYF
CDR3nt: TGTGCCAGCAGCTCCCCGCTGGCGGAACTCTACGAGCAGTACTTC

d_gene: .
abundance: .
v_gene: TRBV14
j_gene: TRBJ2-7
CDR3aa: CASSRAGTLSYEQYF
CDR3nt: TGTGCCAGCAGTCGTGCCGGTACGCTCTCCTACGAGCAGTACTTC

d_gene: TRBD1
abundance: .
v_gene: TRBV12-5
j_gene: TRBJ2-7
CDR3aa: CASGYSHRGAEQYF
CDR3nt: TGTGCTAGTGGTTACTCACACAGGGGGGCCGAGCAGTACTTC

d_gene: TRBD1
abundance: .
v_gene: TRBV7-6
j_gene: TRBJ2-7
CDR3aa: CASSPQTGLSEQYF
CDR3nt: TGTGCCAGCAGCCCTCAGACAGGGTTGAGCGAGCAGTACTTC

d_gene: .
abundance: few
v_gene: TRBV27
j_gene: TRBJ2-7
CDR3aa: CASSLEGAKNYEQYF
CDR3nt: TGTGCCAGCAGTTTGGAGGGGGCGAAGAACTACGAGCAGTACTTC

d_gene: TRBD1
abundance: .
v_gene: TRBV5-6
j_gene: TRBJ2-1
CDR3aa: CASSDGTESEQFF
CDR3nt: TGTGCCAGCAGCGATGGGACAGAGAGTGAGCAGTTCTTC

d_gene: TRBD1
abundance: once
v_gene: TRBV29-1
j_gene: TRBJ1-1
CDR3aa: CSVVSGGNTEAFF
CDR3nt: TGCAGCGTTGTATCAGGGGGAAACACTGAAGCTTTCTTT

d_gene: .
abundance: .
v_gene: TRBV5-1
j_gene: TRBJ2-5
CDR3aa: CASSLAPGVQETQYF
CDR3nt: TGCGCCAGCAGCTTGGCCCCAGGGGTCCAAGAGACCCAGTACTTC

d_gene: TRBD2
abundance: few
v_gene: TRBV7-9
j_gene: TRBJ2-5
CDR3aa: CASSLTAGGRETQYF
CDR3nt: TGTGCCAGCAGCTTAACAGCGGGAGGGCGGGAGACCCAGTACTTC

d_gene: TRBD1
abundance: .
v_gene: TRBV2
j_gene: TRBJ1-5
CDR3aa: CASSAVRGRNQPQHF
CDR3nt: TGTGCCAGCAGTGCAGTCAGGGGGAGGAATCAGCCCCAGCATTTT

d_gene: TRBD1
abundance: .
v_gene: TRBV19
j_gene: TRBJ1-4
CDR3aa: CASSPRTGEKLFF
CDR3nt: TGTGCCAGTAGTCCCCGGACAGGGGAAAAACTGTTTTTT

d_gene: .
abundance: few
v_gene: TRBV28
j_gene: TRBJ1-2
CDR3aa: CASSFGGLSYGYTF
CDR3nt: TGTGCCAGCAGTTTTGGGGGCCTGAGCTATGGCTACACCTTC

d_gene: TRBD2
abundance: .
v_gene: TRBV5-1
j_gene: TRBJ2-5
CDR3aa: CASSLGLAGETQYF
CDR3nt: TGCGCCAGCAGCTTGGGACTAGCGGGAGAGACCCAGTACTTC

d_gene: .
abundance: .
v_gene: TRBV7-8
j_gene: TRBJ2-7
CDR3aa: CASSFQGYAYEQYF
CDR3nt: TGTGCCAGCAGCTTCCAGGGGTATGCCTACGAGCAGTACTTC

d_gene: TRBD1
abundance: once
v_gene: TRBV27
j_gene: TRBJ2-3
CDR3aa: CASSIGTGATDTQYF
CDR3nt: TGTGCCAGCAGTATCGGGACAGGAGCCACAGATACGCAGTATTTT

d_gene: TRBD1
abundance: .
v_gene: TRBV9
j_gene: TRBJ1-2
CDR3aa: CASSAGQGEGGYTF
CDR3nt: TGTGCCAGCAGCGCGGGACAGGGGGAGGGTGGCTACACCTTC

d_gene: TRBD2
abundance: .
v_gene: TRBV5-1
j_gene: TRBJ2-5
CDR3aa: CASSAAGVEETQYF
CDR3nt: TGCGCCAGCAGCGCAGCGGGAGTGGAGGAGACCCAGTACTTC

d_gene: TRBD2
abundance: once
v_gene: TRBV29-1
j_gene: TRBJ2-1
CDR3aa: CSVLAGGTNEQFF
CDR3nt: TGCAGCGTTCTAGCGGGAGGGACCAATGAGCAGTTCTTC

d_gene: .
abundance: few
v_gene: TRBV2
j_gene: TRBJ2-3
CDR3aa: CASKRLVSTDTQYF
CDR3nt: TGTGCCAGCAAACGACTAGTAAGCACAGATACGCAGTATTTT

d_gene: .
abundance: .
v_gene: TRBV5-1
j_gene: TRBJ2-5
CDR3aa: CASSIGLGGGQYF
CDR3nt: TGCGCCAGCAGCATAGGACTAGGGGGGGGGCAGTACTTC

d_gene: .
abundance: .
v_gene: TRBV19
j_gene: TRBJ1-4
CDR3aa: CASTRGIDEKLFF
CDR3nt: TGTGCCAGTACGCGGGGTATAGATGAAAAACTGTTTTTT

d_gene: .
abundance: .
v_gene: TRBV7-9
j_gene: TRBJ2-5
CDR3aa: CASSFPVVLETQYF
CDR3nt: TGTGCCAGCAGCTTCCCCGTCGTCCTAGAGACCCAGTACTTC

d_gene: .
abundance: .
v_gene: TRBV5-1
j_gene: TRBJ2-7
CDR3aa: CASSLGGHYYEQYF
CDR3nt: TGCGCCAGCAGCTTGGGTGGACACTACTACGAGCAGTACTTC

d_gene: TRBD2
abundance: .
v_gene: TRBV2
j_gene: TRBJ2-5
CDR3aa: CASSGAGEGETQYF
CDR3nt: TGTGCCAGCAGTGGAGCGGGAGAGGGAGAGACCCAGTACTTC

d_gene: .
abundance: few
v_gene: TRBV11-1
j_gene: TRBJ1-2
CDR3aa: CASSLDSLYGYTF
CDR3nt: TGTGCCAGCAGCTTAGACAGCCTCTATGGCTACACCTTC

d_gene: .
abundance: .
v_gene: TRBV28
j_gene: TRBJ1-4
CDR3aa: CASGETEANEKLFF
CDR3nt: TGTGCCAGCGGTGAGACAGAAGCTAATGAAAAACTGTTTTTT

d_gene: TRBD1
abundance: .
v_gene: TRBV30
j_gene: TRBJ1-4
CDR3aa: CAWNRGPIEKLFF
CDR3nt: TGTGCCTGGAACAGGGGTCCGATAGAAAAACTGTTTTTT

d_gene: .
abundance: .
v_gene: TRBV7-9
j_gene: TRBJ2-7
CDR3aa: CASSLAGVQYEQYF
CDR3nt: TGTGCCAGCAGCTTAGCGGGAGTACAGTACGAGCAGTACTTC

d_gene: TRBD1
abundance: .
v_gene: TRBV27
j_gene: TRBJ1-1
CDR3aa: CASSLSRQGSTEAFF
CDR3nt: TGTGCCAGCAGTTTATCCAGACAGGGGTCCACTGAAGCTTTCTTT

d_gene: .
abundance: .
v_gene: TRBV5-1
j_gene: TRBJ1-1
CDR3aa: CASSLGGVSGTEAFF
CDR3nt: TGCGCCAGCAGCTTGGGTGGAGTATCGGGCACTGAAGCTTTCTTT

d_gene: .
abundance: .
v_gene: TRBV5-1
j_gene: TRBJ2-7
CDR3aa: CASSLEVRAGEQYF
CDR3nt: TGCGCCAGCAGCTTGGAGGTCCGGGCGGGAGAGCAGTACTTC

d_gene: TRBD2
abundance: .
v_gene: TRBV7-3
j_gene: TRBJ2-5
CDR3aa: CASSSSGGETQYF
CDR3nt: TGTGCCAGCAGCTCCTCCGGGGGGGAGACCCAGTACTTC

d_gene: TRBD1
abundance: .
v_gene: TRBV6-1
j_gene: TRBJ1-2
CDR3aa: CASRWTGVGYTF
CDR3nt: TGTGCCAGCAGATGGACAGGGGTAGGCTACACCTTC

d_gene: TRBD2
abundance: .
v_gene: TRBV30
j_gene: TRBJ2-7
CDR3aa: CAWSYEREIYEQYF
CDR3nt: TGTGCCTGGAGCTACGAGCGGGAGATCTACGAGCAGTACTTC

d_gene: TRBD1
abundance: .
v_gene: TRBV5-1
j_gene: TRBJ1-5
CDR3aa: CASNFRDRQPQHF
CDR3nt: TGCGCCAGCAACTTCCGGGACAGACAGCCCCAGCATTTT

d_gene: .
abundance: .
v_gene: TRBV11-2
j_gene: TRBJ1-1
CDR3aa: CASSLRSEAFF
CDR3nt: TGTGCCAGCAGCTTAAGGAGTGAAGCTTTCTTT

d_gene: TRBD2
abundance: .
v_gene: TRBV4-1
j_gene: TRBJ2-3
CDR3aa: CASSQGVAGGLDTQYF
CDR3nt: TGCGCCAGCAGCCAAGGTGTAGCGGGAGGGCTAGATACGCAGTATTTT

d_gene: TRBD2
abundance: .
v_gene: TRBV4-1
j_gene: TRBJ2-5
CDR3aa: CASSRLGLAEETQYF
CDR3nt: TGCGCCAGCAGCCGCTTGGGACTAGCGGAAGAGACCCAGTACTTC

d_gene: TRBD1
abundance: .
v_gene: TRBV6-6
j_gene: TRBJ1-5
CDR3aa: CASSPTGLSNQPQHF
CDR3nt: TGTGCCAGCAGTCCGACAGGGCTAAGCAATCAGCCCCAGCATTTT

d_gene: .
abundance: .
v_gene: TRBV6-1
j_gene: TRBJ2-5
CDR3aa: CASIETVGRETQYF
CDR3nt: TGTGCCAGCATCGAAACGGTAGGGAGAGAGACCCAGTACTTC

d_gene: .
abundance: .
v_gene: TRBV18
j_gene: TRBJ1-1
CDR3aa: CASSPREDSDVNTEAFF
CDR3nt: TGTGCCAGCTCACCTCGAGAGGACAGCGACGTTAACACTGAAGCTTTCTTT

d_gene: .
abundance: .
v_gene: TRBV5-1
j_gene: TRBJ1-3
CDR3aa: CASSDRIGNTIYF
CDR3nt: TGCGCCAGCAGCGACAGAATAGGAAACACCATATATTTT

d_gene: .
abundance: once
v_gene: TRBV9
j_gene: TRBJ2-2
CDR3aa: CASSVSTGELFF
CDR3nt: TGTGCCAGCAGCGTTAGTACCGGGGAGCTGTTTTTT